Presented here are 21 T cell receptor beta chains from one specimen sequenced in a study of T cells after yellow fever vaccination. Using its own MiXCR run on the 5' RACE reads, TCRdb lists one record per CDR3 protein. The table lists approximately 610,000 distinct CDR3 sequences, 17% of them singletons, with 15% to 20% in the top ten. This material consisted of PBMCs, taken 5 days after the first yellow fever vaccination. The origin of the receptors is a man between 18 and 35 years old who received the YFV17D yellow fever vaccine.

This sequence joins TRBV15 and TRBJ2-3, with D perhaps matching TRBD1 or TRBD2 (5 bases each). Germline CDR1 and CDR2: LNHNV and YYDKDF (reference sequence). This CDR3 has 15 residues. V was clipped by 0 bases and J by 2 bases, with 9 bases between them. The CDR3 DNA reads as TGTGCCACCAGCAGAGAGGGACGGGACACAGATACGCAGTATTTT. This codes for CATSREGRDTDTQYF.

The genes are TRBV20-1 and TRBJ2-7; D remains ambiguous. V was shortened by 0 bases and J by 4 bases, with 4 bases between the two germline ends. The CDR3 is 11 amino acids. CDR1 and CDR2 (germline): DFQATT, SNEGSKA (reference sequence). This chain's CDR3 is CSARDQYEQYV. The CDR3 bases are TGCAGTGCTAGAGATCAGTACGAGCAGTACGTC.

This clonotype was recorded many times. V and J are TRBV7-6 and TRBJ2-1, with D hard to call. Trimming shortened V by 4 bases and J by 10 bases, and 8 bases separated the two germline ends. CDR3 size: 11 residues. Germline CDR1 and CDR2: SGHVS and FNYEAQ. CDR3 DNA sequence: TGTGCCAGCAGCTCCCCTAGGGAGCAGTTCTTC. This codes for CASSSPREQFF.

This clonotype was seen a handful of times. The rearrangement uses TRBV20-1 and TRBJ2-2; the match to TRBD2 covers 9 bases. Germline V gene lookup returns CDR1 DFQATT and CDR2 SNEGSKA (reference sequence). The CDR3 spans 14 residues. V lost 5 bases, J lost 4 bases, and 5 bases stayed unmatched. This CDR3 reads CSAPLAGRTGELFF. The CDR3 DNA is TGCAGTGCTCCGCTAGCGGGGCGCACCGGGGAGCTGTTTTTT.

This clonotype was seen more than once but under ten times. The gene calls are TRBV7-9 and TRBJ1-2, with TRBD1 as a possible D gene (5 bases). The CDR3 loop spans 14 amino acids. Germline V gene sequence: CDR1 SEHNR, CDR2 FQNEAQ (reference sequence). Trimming left V 6 bases short and J 4 bases short, with 15 bases between. CDR3 nucleotide sequence: TGTGCCAGCAGTTCAGGGTTTCTTGGCTATGGCTACACCTTC. This codes for CASSSGFLGYGYTF.

The chain carries TRBV10-2 and TRBJ1-4, with D possibly matching TRBD1 (5 bases). The CDR3 is 13 amino acids. CDR1 is WSHSY and CDR2 is SAAADI in the germline V gene. The V end was cut by 7 bases, the J end by 8 bases, with 14 bases between. The CDR3 protein is CASKAGTSEKLFF. Here the CDR3 DNA reads TGCGCCAGCAAAGCAGGGACTAGCGAAAAACTGTTTTTT.

This clonotype was recorded many times. The J gene is TRBJ1-5, the V gene TRBV18; D ambiguous. V lost 8 bases and J 3 bases, leaving 11 bases between the germline ends. The CDR3 sequence is 13 residues long. Germline CDR1 and CDR2: KGHSH and LQKENI. The DNA of the CDR3 is TGTGCCAGCAGTCCGGGTTCCAATCAGCCCCAGCATTTT. Translated, it gives CASSPGSNQPQHF. Complete variable domain (other parts from reference TRBV18 and TRBJ1-5): NAGVMQNPRHLVRRRGQEARLRCSPMKGHSHVYWYRQLPEEGLKFMVYLQKENIIDESGMPKERFSAEFPKEGPSILRIQQVVRGDSAAYFCASSPGSNQPQHFGDGTRLSIL.

This chain connects TRBV29-1 to TRBJ1-1; D gene ambiguous. Trimming cost V 1 base and J 3 bases, with 6 bases left between them. The germline V gene has CDR1 SQVTM and CDR2 ANQGSEA. The CDR3 has 12 amino acids. CDR3 in amino acids: CSVEVTYTEAFF. The CDR3 bases are TGCAGCGTTGAAGTAACTTACACTGAAGCTTTCTTT.

This clonotype was counted at least ten times. The chain uses TRBV7-9 and TRBJ1-2; D gene unclear. The CDR3 is 16 residues long. Germline CDR1 SEHNR, CDR2 FQNEAQ (reference sequence). V was trimmed by 0 bases and J by 0 bases, leaving 11 bases between them. CDR3: CASSLAGDPANYGYTF. DNA for the CDR3: TGTGCCAGCAGCTTAGCGGGCGATCCAGCTAACTATGGCTACACCTTC.

This clonotype has at least ten counts. This rearrangement joins TRBV9 to TRBJ2-3, with 7 bases aligning to TRBD1. Germline CDR1 is SGDLS and CDR2 is YYNGEE. The J segment lost 2 bases and the V segment lost 5 bases, leaving 5 bases of the junction unmatched. There are 14 residues in the CDR3. CDR3 sequence (DNA): TGTGCCAGCAGTTTGGACAGGAACACAGATACGCAGTATTTT. Protein: CASSLDRNTDTQYF.

The chain uses TRBV20-1 and TRBJ2-3; TRBD2 might be the D (5 bases). In germline, CDR1 is DFQATT, CDR2 SNEGSKA (reference sequence). The ends were cut back, 8 bases at V and 4 bases at J, with 19 bases in the middle. The CDR3 consists of 14 residues. The CDR3 nucleotides read TGCAGTCTGGAGACCCCCTTACTAGCAGATACGCAGTATTTT. It translates to CSLETPLLADTQYF.

The V gene is TRBV7-9, the J gene TRBJ2-1; D perhaps matches TRBD2 (6 bases). In germline, CDR1 is SEHNR, CDR2 FQNEAQ (reference sequence). This CDR3 has 17 residues. V lost 5 bases to trimming and J lost 4 bases, with 21 bases between them. The CDR3 spells CASSPSPGRGGYNEQFF. CDR3 in DNA: TGTGCCAGCAGCCCCAGTCCCGGGCGGGGAGGTTACAATGAGCAGTTCTTC. Supplemented by reference TRBV7-9 and TRBJ2-1, the full variable domain reads DTGVSQNPRHKITKRGQNVTFRCDPISEHNRLYWYRQTLGQGPEFLTYFQNEAQLEKSRLLSDRFSAERPKGSFSTLEIQRTEQGDSAMYLCASSPSPGRGGYNEQFFGPGTRLTVL.

V and J are TRBV5-1 and TRBJ2-7; TRBD1 aligns across 7 bases. Losses at the gene ends were 0 bases for V and 6 bases for J; bases not matched to a gene: 9. This CDR3 spans 15 amino acids. Germline CDR1 and CDR2: SGHRS and YFSETQ. CDR3 amino acids: CASSLGQGMSSEQYV. In nucleotides, the CDR3 is TGCGCCAGCAGCTTGGGACAGGGCATGTCATCCGAGCAGTACGTC.

The gene calls are TRBV6-1 and TRBJ1-5; D ambiguous. Trimming left V 5 bases short and J 0 bases short, with 11 bases between. CDR3 size: 15 residues. Germline CDR1 is MNHNS and CDR2 is SASEGT. CDR3 in amino acids: CASSREGNSNQPQHF. As DNA, the CDR3 is TGTGCCAGCAGTCGAGAGGGCAATAGCAATCAGCCCCAGCATTTT.

V is TRBV10-3 and J is TRBJ1-6, with a possible D match to TRBD1 (5 bases). The CDR3 contains 18 residues. Looked up from germline, CDR1 is ENHRY and CDR2 is SYGVKD. With 10 bases removed from V and 7 bases from J, the gap between germline ends came to 29 bases. This CDR3 reads CATDHRPGHWGSNSPLHF. The CDR3 nucleotides read TGTGCCACCGATCACCGCCCCGGACACTGGGGCTCCAATTCACCCCTCCACTTT.

This sequence joins TRBV2 and TRBJ2-2; the match to TRBD1 covers 8 bases. V gave up 7 bases and J gave up 4 bases; unmatched junction bases: 5. The CDR3 contains 14 residues. Germline-derived CDR1 and CDR2 are SNHLY and FYNNEI. The CDR3 loop reads CASTDRGVTGELFF. In nucleotides, the CDR3 is TGTGCCAGCACCGACAGGGGAGTCACCGGGGAGCTGTTTTTT. Using reference TRBV2 and TRBJ2-2 for the parts outside the CDR3, the full variable domain is EPEVTQTPSHQVTQMGQEVILRCVPISNHLYFYWYRQILGQKVEFLVSFYNNEISEKSEIFDDQFSVERPDGSNFTLKIRSTKLEDSAMYFCASTDRGVTGELFFGEGSRLTVL.

This rearrangement joins TRBV12-3 or TRBV12-4 to TRBJ2-2; a weak D match, TRBD1 (5 bases). The CDR3 is 13 amino acids. Trimming cost V 2 bases and J 6 bases, with 7 bases left between them. The CDR3 nucleotides are TGTGCCAGCAGTTTACAGGGCCCCGGGGAGCTGTTTTTT. Translation: CASSLQGPGELFF.

The chain couples TRBV20-1 to TRBJ1-5, with 7 bases lining up with TRBD1. The germline gives CDR1 DFQATT, CDR2 SNEGSKA (reference sequence). The CDR3 is made up of 13 amino acids. The V and J ends lost 6 bases and 5 bases, in that order; junction bases with no gene match: 7. In DNA, the CDR3 is TGCAGTGCAAAAACAGGGGCAGATCAGCCCCAGCATTTT. It codes for CSAKTGADQPQHF.

This chain links TRBV4-1 with TRBJ1-1; D is undetermined. In germline, CDR1 is MGHRA, CDR2 YSYEKL. This CDR3 comprises 16 residues. V lost 4 bases and J 1 base, leaving 16 bases between the germline ends. The CDR3 coding sequence is TGCGCCAGCAGCCCGGGTGTTGCGCGCCGGAACACTGAAGCTTTCTTT. This gives the protein CASSPGVARRNTEAFF.

The chain carries TRBV7-6 and TRBJ2-7, with a weak D call TRBD1 (8 bases). The CDR3 is 17 residues long. The V gene's germline CDR1 is SGHVS and CDR2 FNYEAQ. V dropped 4 bases and J dropped 3 bases, with 22 bases sitting between them. CDR3 DNA sequence: TGTGCCAGCAGCTCGCTCTCGGACAGGGCGGGGGTCTACGAGCAGTACTTC. Protein product: CASSSLSDRAGVYEQYF.

The V call is TRBV5-5, the J call TRBJ2-1; 10 bases match TRBD2. This CDR3 comprises 15 residues. The V segment lost 5 bases and the J segment 2 bases; nucleotides outside the gene matches: 4. CDR1 and CDR2 from the germline V gene are SGHKS and YYEKEE (reference sequence). For the CDR3, the DNA is TGTGCCAGCAGGCTAGCGGGGGTCACCTACAATGAGCAGTTCTTC. Protein product: CASRLAGVTYNEQFF.